The 10 T cell receptor beta chains below come from one sample, sequenced in a study of metastatic and nonmetastatic thyroid tumors. TCRdb re-clonotyped the PCR reads through MiXCR. This table has roughly 25,000 clones, roughly a quarter appearing once. No treatment of any kind had been given to any patient before thyroid surgery. The sequencing input was tumor tissue. These receptors all stem from a male donor with papillary thyroid cancer or a benign thyroid nodule (not recorded which). Some clones in this sample may be carry-over from other donors' samples.

This clone was counted at least ten times. The chain combines TRBV7-6 with TRBJ1-2, with 7 bases fitting TRBD1. CDR1 and CDR2 from the germline V gene are SGHVS and FNYEAQ. The trim removed 5 bases at V and 6 bases at J, leaving 6 bases unmatched. This CDR3 has 13 residues. The CDR3 nucleotides are TGTGCCAGCAGCACCGACAGGGCCAATGGCTACACCTTC. Its translation: CASSTDRANGYTF.

Many counts were recorded for this clone. This CDR3 is CASSQERTGYEQYF. In nucleotides, the CDR3 is TGCGCCAGCAGCCAAGAGCGTACGGGCTACGAGCAGTACTTC. The chain uses TRBV4-1 and TRBJ2-7; no firm D call. This CDR3 has 14 residues. Germline V gene sequence: CDR1 MGHRA, CDR2 YSYEKL. V lost 0 bases and J 3 bases, leaving 9 bases between the germline ends.

This clone was seen many times. This chain joins TRBV19 and TRBJ2-6, with D perhaps matching TRBD1 or TRBD2 (5 bases each). Germline CDR1 LNHDA, CDR2 SQIVND (reference sequence). The CDR3 has 17 amino acids. The ends were cut back, 8 bases at V and 2 bases at J, with 19 bases in the middle. CDR3: CASLGRASFPGANVLTF. DNA of the CDR3: TGTGCCAGTCTGGGACGCGCTTCCTTCCCTGGGGCCAACGTCCTGACTTTC.

This clone was found many times. The chain uses TRBV6-1 and TRBJ2-7, with TRBD2 matching over 10 bases. The CDR3 contains 13 residues. Germline V lookup: CDR1 MNHNS, CDR2 SASEGT. V gave up 7 bases and J gave up 6 bases; unmatched junction bases: 6. CDR3 bases: TGTGCCAGCACATCGGGACTAGCGTCCGAGCAGTACTTC. It translates to CASTSGLASEQYF.

This chain connects TRBV30 to TRBJ2-3; maybe TRBD1 (6 bases). The germline CDR1 and CDR2 sequences are GTSNPN and SVGIG (reference sequence). The CDR3 runs to 12 residues. Deletions cut 8 bases from V and 8 bases from J, with 17 bases between. The CDR3 is CARGQTQGTQYF. For the CDR3, the DNA is TGTGCCCGCGGACAGACGCAGGGTACGCAGTATTTT.

Ten or more counts support this clone. This sequence joins TRBV5-1 and TRBJ1-5; tentative D call: TRBD1 (6 bases). With 3 bases removed from V and 3 bases from J, the gap between germline ends came to 13 bases. Germline V gene lookup returns CDR1 SGHRS and CDR2 YFSETQ. This CDR3 contains 15 residues. CDR3 amino acids: CASSWGGSSNQPQHF. The DNA for the CDR3 is TGCGCCAGCAGCTGGGGGGGCAGCTCCAATCAGCCCCAGCATTTT.

This clone appeared many times. The J gene is TRBJ2-2, the V gene TRBV2, with 11 bases lining up with TRBD2. CDR3 length: 15 residues. Germline V lookup: CDR1 SNHLY, CDR2 FYNNEI. V trimming: 8 bases; J trimming: 4 bases; junction bases outside the gene matches: 6. The CDR3 nucleotides read TGTGCCAGCTCCGGGACTAGCGGTTCCACCGGGGAGCTGTTTTTT. Amino acid sequence: CASSGTSGSTGELFF. Full variable domain (outside the CDR3, taken from reference TRBV2 and TRBJ2-2): EPEVTQTPSHQVTQMGQEVILRCVPISNHLYFYWYRQILGQKVEFLVSFYNNEISEKSEIFDDQFSVERPDGSNFTLKIRSTKLEDSAMYFCASSGTSGSTGELFFGEGSRLTVL.

This chain links TRBV11-2 with TRBJ2-7, with D perhaps TRBD1 or TRBD2 (5 bases each). Germline V gene sequence: CDR1 SGHAT, CDR2 FQNNGV. The CDR3 runs to 19 residues. V was pared by 7 bases and J by 2 bases, with 30 bases between. CDR3 region: CASISTGARHISTPYEQYF. The CDR3 coding sequence is TGTGCCAGCATCTCTACCGGGGCACGTCACATCTCGACCCCCTACGAGCAGTACTTC.

This clone was detected many times. One end of the junction does not line up with germline, which may come from a read error. The V call is TRBV7-7, the J call TRBJ2-7; TRBD2 aligns across 9 bases. The CDR3 contains 16 residues. The germline CDR1 and CDR2 sequences are SSHAT and FNYEAQ (reference sequence). The CDR3 loop reads CASSSASGRLTYEQYF. Here the CDR3 DNA reads TGTGCTAGCAGCTCAGCCAGCGGGAGGTTAACCTACGAGCAGTACTTC.

This clone was counted at least ten times. This chain connects TRBV27 to TRBJ2-2; either TRBD1 or TRBD2 may fit D (5 bases each). This CDR3 region has 15 residues. Germline V lookup: CDR1 MNHEY, CDR2 SMNVEV (reference sequence). The V and J ends lost 5 bases and 2 bases respectively, with 12 bases between them. In DNA, the CDR3 is TGTGCCAGCAGTCCCGGGACGGTTAACACCGGGGAGCTGTTTTTT. Protein product: CASSPGTVNTGELFF.